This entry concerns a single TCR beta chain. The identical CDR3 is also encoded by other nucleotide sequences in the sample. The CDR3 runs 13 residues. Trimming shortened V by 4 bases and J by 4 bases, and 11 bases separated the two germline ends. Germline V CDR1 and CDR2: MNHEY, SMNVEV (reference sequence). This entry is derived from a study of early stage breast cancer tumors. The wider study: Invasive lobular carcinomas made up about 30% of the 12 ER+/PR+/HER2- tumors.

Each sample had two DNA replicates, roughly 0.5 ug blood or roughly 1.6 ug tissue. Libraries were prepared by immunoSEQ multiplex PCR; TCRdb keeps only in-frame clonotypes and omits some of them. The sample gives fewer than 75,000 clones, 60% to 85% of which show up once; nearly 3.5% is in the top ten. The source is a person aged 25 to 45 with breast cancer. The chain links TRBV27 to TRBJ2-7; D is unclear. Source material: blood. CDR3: CASSSADSYEQYF. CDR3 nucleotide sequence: TGTGCCAGCAGTTCCGCCGACTCTTACGAGCAGTACTTC.